Presented here are 20 T cell receptor beta chains from one specimen sequenced in a study of T cells in Graves' hyperthyroidism and ophthalmopathy. Amplification of TCR beta CDR3 regions was performed using RNA transcripts as template. HTBI primers were used for first-round RT-PCR of the TCR CDR3. Via MiXCR, TCRdb re-called the multiplex PCR reads, giving one row per CDR3 protein. The sample has 650,000 to 750,000 distinct CDR3 sequences, less than 15% seen once. The sample taken for sequencing was blood. These receptors came from a woman under 30 with Graves' hyperthyroidism.

This clonotype has ten or more counts. J is TRBJ1-5 and V is TRBV20-1; no definite D call. The CDR3 extends over 13 amino acids. The V gene lost 6 bases and the J gene lost 3 bases, with 12 bases spanning the gap. Germline V lookup: CDR1 DFQATT, CDR2 SNEGSKA (reference sequence). Written as DNA, the CDR3 is TGCAGTGCCCCCGACCCTTACAATCAGCCCCAGCATTTT. It encodes CSAPDPYNQPQHF.

This clonotype was observed at least ten times. The rearrangement links TRBV5-6 to TRBJ2-1, with TRBD1 matching 8 bases. This CDR3 spans 13 amino acids. Per germline, CDR1 SGHDT and CDR2 YYEEEE. J was trimmed by 7 bases and V by 7 bases; bases with no gene match: 7. CDR3 region: CASVQGAGNEQFF. The CDR3 bases are TGTGCCAGCGTGCAGGGGGCAGGGAATGAGCAGTTCTTC.

As regards this clonotype: Germline and junction disagree at one end, which may indicate a read error. The V and J genes are TRBV9 and TRBJ1-4; weak D call: TRBD1 (5 bases). This CDR3 is built from 14 residues. Germline V gene data show CDR1 as SGDLS and CDR2 as YYNGEE. The CDR3 protein is CASTVGAGSEKLFF. DNA for the CDR3: TGTGCCAGCACCGTAGGGGCAGGGAGTGAAAAACTGTTTTTT.

This chain connects TRBV9 to TRBJ1-1; D might be TRBD1 (5 bases). The CDR3 loop spans 15 amino acids. CDR1 is SGDLS and CDR2 is YYNGEE in the germline V gene. The V end lost 0 bases, the J end lost 2 bases, and 11 bases lay between the germline ends. DNA for the CDR3: TGTGCCAGCAGCGTAGAAGGAGGGGTAAACACTGAAGCTTTCTTT. Protein sequence: CASSVEGGVNTEAFF.

This chain connects TRBV20-1 to TRBJ2-7, with 11 bases identical to TRBD2. Losses at the gene ends were 5 bases for V and 4 bases for J; bases not matched to a gene: 10. The CDR3 runs to 15 residues. The germline V gene encodes CDR1 DFQATT and CDR2 SNEGSKA (reference sequence). CDR3 nucleotides: TGCAGTGCTCGTTCGTTCCTAGCGGGAGGTTACGAGCAGTACTTC. Residues: CSARSFLAGGYEQYF.

This clonotype has just a few counts. The chain recombines TRBV25-1 with TRBJ1-2; D not resolved. V gave up 6 bases and J gave up 3 bases, with 8 bases separating them. Per the germline V gene, CDR1 is MGHDK and CDR2 is SYGVNS. The CDR3 covers 12 residues. CDR3 protein: CASRSDYYGYTF. CDR3 in DNA: TGTGCCAGCAGGTCAGATTACTATGGCTACACCTTC.

The V gene is TRBV3-1, the J gene TRBJ2-2; D may be TRBD1 (5 bases). CDR1 and CDR2 from the germline V gene are LGHDT and YNNKEL (reference sequence). Trimming removed 6 bases from V and 0 bases from J, with 14 bases in between. The CDR3 is 16 residues long. CDR3 sequence: CASRGATAPNTGELFF. The CDR3 region has the DNA TGTGCCAGCAGAGGAGCGACAGCGCCGAACACCGGGGAGCTGTTTTTT.

This clonotype was seen at least ten times. The chain combines TRBV18 with TRBJ2-2, with 10 bases that match TRBD1. Germline V gives CDR1 KGHSH, CDR2 LQKENI. The CDR3 is 18 residues long. Losses at the gene ends were 1 base for V and 3 bases for J; bases not matched to a gene: 8. CDR3 region: CASSPLATGGVDTGELFF. The CDR3 bases are TGTGCCAGCTCACCACTAGCGACAGGGGGCGTGGACACCGGGGAGCTGTTTTTT.

This clonotype has more than one count but fewer than ten. This sequence joins TRBV27 and TRBJ2-6; no clear D. Per the germline V gene, CDR1 is MNHEY and CDR2 is SMNVEV (reference sequence). Trimming shortened V by 7 bases and J by 3 bases, and 7 bases separated the two germline ends. This CDR3 has 13 residues. The CDR3 is CASMHNGANVLTF. CDR3 sequence (DNA): TGTGCCAGCATGCATAATGGGGCCAACGTCCTGACTTTC.

V is TRBV20-1 and J is TRBJ2-4, with TRBD1 matching 8 bases. Trimming at V came to 6 bases and at J to 15 bases, leaving 16 bases not matched to a gene. This CDR3 has 13 amino acids. Germline values: CDR1 DFQATT, CDR2 SNEGSKA (reference sequence). The CDR3 is CSARPTTGGAMYF. DNA for the CDR3: TGCAGTGCCCGCCCCACAACAGGGGGTGCGATGTACTTC.

This clonotype was recorded at least ten times. This chain's CDR3 is CSARPKTSGDLYEQYF. CDR3 coding DNA: TGCAGTGCTAGACCTAAGACTAGCGGGGACCTCTACGAGCAGTACTTC. The V call is TRBV20-1, the J call TRBJ2-7; 11 bases are shared with TRBD2. Losses at the gene ends were 2 bases for V and 3 bases for J; bases not matched to a gene: 9. The CDR3 has 16 amino acids. Germline V gives CDR1 DFQATT, CDR2 SNEGSKA (reference sequence).

The chain combines TRBV6-1 with TRBJ2-7; perhaps TRBD1 as D (5 bases). Germline loops: CDR1 MNHNS, CDR2 SASEGT. The length of the CDR3 is 12 residues. Trimming cost V 3 bases and J 3 bases, with 6 bases left between them. CDR3 DNA: TGTGCCAGCAGTGACCAGGGCTACGAGCAGTACTTC. Translated: CASSDQGYEQYF.

This clonotype was observed many times. CDR3 region: CAWSVLAGGDEQFF. The CDR3 DNA reads as TGTGCCTGGAGTGTGCTAGCGGGAGGGGATGAGCAGTTCTTC. This rearrangement joins TRBV30 to TRBJ2-1, with 12 bases matching TRBD2. This CDR3 is 14 amino acids long. Germline lookup yields CDR1 GTSNPN and CDR2 SVGIG (reference sequence). Losses at the gene ends were 0 bases for V and 8 bases for J; bases not matched to a gene: 2. Looking up the rest from reference TRBV30 and TRBJ2-1 gives the full variable domain: SQTIHQWPATLVQPVGSPLSLECTVEGTSNPNLYWYRQAAGRGLQLLFYSVGIGQISSEVPQNLSASRPQDRQFILSSKKLLLSDSGFYLCAWSVLAGGDEQFFGPGTRLTVL.

There are many counts of this clonotype. This chain joins TRBV18 and TRBJ2-5; 7 nucleotides agree with TRBD1. The CDR3 contains 15 residues. V was clipped by 6 bases and J by 1 base; unmatched bases: 8. Germline V gives CDR1 KGHSH, CDR2 LQKENI. CDR3 region: CASSHRGTAQETQYF. The CDR3 DNA sequence: TGTGCCAGCTCTCACAGGGGTACTGCCCAAGAGACCCAGTACTTC.

This clonotype was found many times. This chain uses TRBV11-3 with TRBJ2-1, with 10 bases identical to TRBD2. Germline trimming cut 5 bases from V and 6 bases from J; bases unmatched to any gene: 10. The CDR3 loop spans 16 amino acids. CDR1 and CDR2 (germline): SGHNT, YENEEA. The CDR3: CASSTRVAGGANEQFF. The CDR3, as DNA: TGTGCCAGCAGCACCCGTGTAGCGGGAGGAGCCAATGAGCAGTTCTTC.

This clonotype was recorded at least ten times. The chain joins TRBV18 to TRBJ1-1, with 10 nucleotides matching TRBD1. The CDR3 contains 13 residues. Germline CDR1 KGHSH, CDR2 LQKENI. V was clipped by 6 bases and J by 5 bases; unmatched bases: 3. The CDR3 is CASSPGQGTEAFF. The DNA of the CDR3 is TGTGCCAGCTCCCCGGGACAGGGGACTGAAGCTTTCTTT.

A few counts support this clonotype. The chain uses TRBV28 and TRBJ2-1; D is perhaps TRBD2 (5 bases). V dropped 8 bases and J dropped 8 bases, with 10 bases sitting between them. CDR1 and CDR2 (germline): MDHEN, SYDVKM. This CDR3 is built from 11 residues. The CDR3 DNA follows: TGTGCCAGCCTTGAGGGTTATGAGCAGTTCTTC. It encodes CASLEGYEQFF. Supplemented by reference TRBV28 and TRBJ2-1, the full variable domain reads DVKVTQSSRYLVKRTGEKVFLECVQDMDHENMFWYRQDPGLGLRLIYFSYDVKMKEKGDIPEGYSVSREKKERFSLILESASTNQTSMYLCASLEGYEQFFGPGTRLTVL.

J is TRBJ2-1 and V is TRBV10-3; TRBD1 aligns across 7 bases. CDR1 and CDR2 (germline): ENHRY, SYGVKD. The CDR3 totals 14 residues. J gave up 8 bases and V 6 bases, and 10 bases lay outside the gene matches. CDR3 sequence (DNA): TGTGCCATCAGCCCCCCCGGGACAGTTGATGAGCAGTTCTTC. This translates into CAISPPGTVDEQFF.

This clonotype was picked up a small number of times. This chain links TRBV6-1 with TRBJ1-4; no clear D. CDR3 length: 15 amino acids. Germline V gives CDR1 MNHNS, CDR2 SASEGT. Trimming removed 6 bases at V and 7 bases at J, with 18 bases between. The CDR3 reads CASREDQGKGEKLFF. The DNA of the CDR3 is TGTGCCAGCAGGGAGGATCAAGGGAAGGGTGAAAAACTGTTTTTT.

This clonotype was seen many times. CDR3 nucleotide sequence: TGTGCCAGCAGACTAGCGGGAGACTTCGGAAACATTCAGTACTTC. Its protein product is CASRLAGDFGNIQYF. The chain is built from TRBV3-1 and TRBJ2-4; 11 bases are shared with TRBD2. CDR3 length: 15 residues. With 6 bases clipped from V and 6 bases from J, the junction kept 7 bases outside the gene matches. Per the germline V gene, CDR1 is LGHDT and CDR2 is YNNKEL (reference sequence).